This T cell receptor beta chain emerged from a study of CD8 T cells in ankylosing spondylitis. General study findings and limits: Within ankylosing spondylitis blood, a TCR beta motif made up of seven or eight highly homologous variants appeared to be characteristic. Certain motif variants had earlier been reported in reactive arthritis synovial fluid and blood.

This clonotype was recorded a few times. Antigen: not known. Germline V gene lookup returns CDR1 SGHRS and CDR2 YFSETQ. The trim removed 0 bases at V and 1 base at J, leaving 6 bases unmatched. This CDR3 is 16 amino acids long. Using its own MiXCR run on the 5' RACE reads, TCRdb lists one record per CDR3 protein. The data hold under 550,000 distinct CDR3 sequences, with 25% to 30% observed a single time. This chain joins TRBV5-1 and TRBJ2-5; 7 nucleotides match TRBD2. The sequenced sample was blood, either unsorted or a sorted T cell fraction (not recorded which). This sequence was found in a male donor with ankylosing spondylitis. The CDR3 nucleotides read TGCGCCAGCAGCTTGGACCGCGGGAGTACCCAAGAGACCCAGTACTTC. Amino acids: CASSLDRGSTQETQYF.